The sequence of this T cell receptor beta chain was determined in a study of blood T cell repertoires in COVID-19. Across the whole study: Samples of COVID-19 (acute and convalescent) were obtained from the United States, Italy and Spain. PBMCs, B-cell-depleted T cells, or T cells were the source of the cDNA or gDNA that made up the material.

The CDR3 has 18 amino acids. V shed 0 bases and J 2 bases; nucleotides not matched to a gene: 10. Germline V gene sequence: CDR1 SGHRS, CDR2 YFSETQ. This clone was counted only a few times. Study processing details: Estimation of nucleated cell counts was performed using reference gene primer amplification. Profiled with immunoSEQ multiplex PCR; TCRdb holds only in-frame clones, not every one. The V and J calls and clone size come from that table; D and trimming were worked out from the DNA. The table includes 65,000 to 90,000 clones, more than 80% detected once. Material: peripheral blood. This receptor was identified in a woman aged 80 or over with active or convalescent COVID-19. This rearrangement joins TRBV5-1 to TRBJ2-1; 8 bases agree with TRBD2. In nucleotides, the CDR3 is TGCGCCAGCAGCTTGGGTGCATCTAGCGGGTTCGCCTACAATGAGCAGTTCTTC. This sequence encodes CASSLGASSGFAYNEQFF.